These 2 T cell receptor beta chains were sequenced from one sample in a study of T cell repertoires in cytomegalovirus infection. TCRdb itself ran the reads through MiXCR, one entry per CDR3 protein. The table includes about 890,000 distinct CDR3 sequences, roughly 30% detected once. These receptors have no identified antigens. This material consisted of cultured CD8+ T cells from PBMCs, taken from culture after CMV antigen stimulation. These receptors were collected from a human donor in good health (CMV status not recorded). Some clones in this sample may be carry-over from other donors' samples.

The rearrangement joins TRBV6-4 to TRBJ2-3, with D possibly TRBD1 on 5 matching bases. The V and J ends lost 5 bases and 4 bases respectively, with 13 bases between them. Germline-derived CDR1 and CDR2 are MRHNA and SNTAGT. The length of the CDR3 is 14 residues. CDR3 in amino acids: CASSPGWNPDTQYF. CDR3 in DNA: TGTGCCAGCAGTCCAGGGTGGAATCCAGATACGCAGTATTTT.

This clonotype was found a few times. This CDR3 is CASTLLGGSGANVLTF. The CDR3 DNA reads TGTGCCAGCACTCTCTTAGGGGGCTCTGGGGCCAACGTCCTGACTTTC. The rearrangement links TRBV7-8 to TRBJ2-6, with D perhaps TRBD1 (6 bases). The CDR3 extends over 16 amino acids. Trimming took off 7 bases at V and 0 bases at J, with 13 bases between the two ends. Germline V gene sequence: CDR1 SGHVS, CDR2 FQNEAQ.